This T cell receptor beta chain stems from a study of T cells in Graves' hyperthyroidism and ophthalmopathy. V shed 3 bases and J 5 bases; nucleotides not matched to a gene: 6. CDR3 length equals 15 residues. CDR1 is KGHDR and CDR2 is SFDVKD in the germline V gene. Each diagnosis drew on symptoms, thyroxine, TRAb, thyroid ultrasound and orbital computed tomography findings. TCR beta CDR3 region amplification was performed from RNA transcripts. Researchers ran a first-round RT-PCR on the TCR CDR3 using the HTBI primer set. TCRdb analysed the multiplex PCR reads with MiXCR anew, one entry per CDR3 protein. Here the sample spans over 300,000 distinct CDR3 sequences, roughly an eighth being singletons.

The sequenced sample was blood. The receptor's source is a woman between 40 and 55 years old with Graves' ophthalmopathy. The chain has TRBV24-1 and TRBJ2-5; TRBD2 agrees at 9 bases. Here the CDR3 DNA reads TGTGCCACCAGTGATCCTAGCGGGGAGGTGGAGACCCAGTACTTC. Its protein is CATSDPSGEVETQYF.